This TCR beta chain is from a study of T cells in Graves' hyperthyroidism and ophthalmopathy. In the ophthalmopathy cohort, Clinical Activity Score was at least 3, NOSPECS grade at least 4, and duration under 3 months. More than 9.5 ml fresh peripheral blood yielded the PBMCs. Germline V gene lookup returns CDR1 GTSNPN and CDR2 SVGIG (reference sequence). CDR3 length: 13 amino acids. V lost 3 bases and J 9 bases, leaving 15 bases between the germline ends. This clonotype showed up many times. Amplified TCR beta CDR3 regions came from RNA transcripts. The HTBI primer set was used in a first-round RT-PCR of the TCR CDR3. TCRdb reprocessed the multiplex PCR reads with MiXCR, giving one entry per CDR3 protein. The data show around 600,000 distinct CDR3 sequences, roughly 16% seen once.

The sequence came from a woman in her thirties or forties with Graves' ophthalmopathy. This chain joins TRBV30 and TRBJ2-1, with D perhaps matching TRBD1 or TRBD2 (5 bases each). The material sequenced was blood. CDR3 DNA: TGTGCCTGGAGCCCAGGGATGAGGGCTGAGCAGTTCTTC. Translation gives CAWSPGMRAEQFF.